Listed below are T cell receptor beta chains from one sample, sequenced in a study of T cell repertoires in cytomegalovirus infection. TCRdb fed the reads into MiXCR, producing one record per CDR3 protein. The sample contains about 740,000 distinct CDR3 sequences, approximately 40% of which appear only once. Input material: PBMCs. The origin of the receptors is a human donor in good health (CMV status not recorded). Some clones in this sample may be carry-over from other donors' samples. CDR3s include the opening cysteine and the closing phenylalanine or tryptophan. The order of the fields is J gene, D gene, V gene, clone size, CDR3 protein, CDR3 DNA. The D gene is left open where the match is weak. Not all rows give a size; the values are once, few, many and, for expanded clones, a class.

TRBJ1-3 | NA | TRBV7-9 | NA | CASSLEAISGNTIYF | TGTGCCAGCAGCTTAGAGGCGATATCTGGAAACACCATATATTTT
TRBJ2-1 | NA | TRBV28 | few | CASSLAGSDNEQFF | TGTGCCAGCAGTTTGGCGGGGTCAGACAATGAGCAGTTCTTC
TRBJ2-1 | NA | TRBV6-2/TRBV6-3 | few | CASRPTSGPTSFF | TGTGCCAGCAGACCTACTTCGGGACCCACGTCGTTCTTC
TRBJ2-7 | NA | TRBV20-1 | few | CSARVHRDRQYF | TGCAGTGCTAGAGTGCACCGGGACCGGCAGTACTTC
TRBJ1-2 | NA | TRBV27 | few | CASAQAGSYGYTF | TGTGCCAGCGCCCAAGCAGGATCCTATGGCTACACCTTC
TRBJ2-1 | TRBD1 | TRBV28 | NA | CASSSLAGQEKQFF | TGTGCCAGCAGCTCCCTCGCGGGACAGGAAAAGCAGTTCTTC
TRBJ2-4 | NA | TRBV6-1 | few | CASSELIWTGLAKNIQYF | TGTGCCAGCAGTGAACTTATCTGGACGGGCCTAGCCAAAAACATTCAGTACTTC
TRBJ1-5 | NA | TRBV20-1 | NA | CSMTYSNQPQHF | TGCAGCATGACATATAGCAATCAGCCCCAGCATTTT
TRBJ2-6 | NA | TRBV9 | NA | CASSVPSAGANVLTF | TGTGCCAGCAGCGTACCCTCGGCTGGGGCCAACGTCCTGACTTTC
TRBJ2-2 | NA | TRBV7-2 | NA | CASSLGRGSDRELFF | TGTGCCAGCAGCTTAGGAAGGGGCTCGGACCGGGAGCTGTTTTTT
TRBJ1-2 | NA | TRBV2 | NA | CATEPSTGLGYTF | TGTGCCACCGAACCAAGCACAGGGCTTGGCTACACCTTC
TRBJ2-2 | NA | TRBV6-6 | NA | CASSSGQHTGELFF | TGTGCCAGCAGTTCCGGACAGCACACCGGGGAGCTGTTTTTT
TRBJ1-2 | TRBD1 | TRBV7-6 | NA | CASSSGTGNYYGYTF | TGTGCCAGCAGCTCCGGGACAGGGAATTACTATGGCTACACCTTC
TRBJ1-4 | NA | TRBV4-1 | NA | CASSQEGVANEKLFF | TGCGCCAGCAGCCAGGAAGGGGTGGCTAATGAAAAACTGTTTTTT
TRBJ2-1 | TRBD2 | TRBV11-2 | NA | CASGGLAANNEQFF | TGTGCCAGCGGAGGACTAGCGGCAAACAATGAGCAGTTCTTC
TRBJ1-1 | NA | TRBV2 | few | CASSDRGIGTEAFF | TGTGCCAGCAGTGACCGGGGCATCGGCACTGAAGCTTTCTTT
TRBJ2-1 | NA | TRBV4-1 | few | CASSQTKLDEQFF | TGCGCCAGCAGCCAAACGAAGTTGGATGAGCAGTTCTTC
TRBJ2-3 | TRBD1 | TRBV28 | few | CASSLSRTGRPDTQYF | TGTGCCAGCAGTTTATCCAGGACAGGCCGCCCAGATACGCAGTATTTT
TRBJ1-6 | NA | TRBV6-2/TRBV6-3 | NA | CASTLLGGNSPLHF | TGTGCCAGCACGCTCTTGGGGGGGAATTCACCCCTCCACTTT
TRBJ2-6 | NA | TRBV30 | NA | CAWGGGNVLTF | TGTGCCTGGGGAGGGGGCAACGTCCTGACTTTC
TRBJ1-1 | NA | TRBV29-1 | NA | CSHLGREATFF | TGCAGCCACCTTGGAAGGGAGGCAACTTTCTTT
TRBJ1-2 | NA | TRBV6-6 | few | CATKHRGGQGYGYTF | TGTGCCACCAAACATCGGGGGGGCCAGGGCTATGGCTACACCTTC
TRBJ1-3 | TRBD1 | TRBV4-1 | NA | CASSQDATDRALIGNTIYF | TGCGCCAGCAGCCAAGACGCCACAGACAGGGCTCTGATCGGAAACACCATATATTTT
TRBJ1-5 | NA | TRBV28 | few | CASRTQSQGSQPQHF | TGTGCCAGCCGCACCCAATCACAAGGGAGTCAGCCCCAGCATTTT
TRBJ2-2 | NA | TRBV7-9 | NA | CASSLNRGGLFSAGELFF | TGTGCCAGCAGCTTAAACAGGGGTGGACTATTTTCCGCCGGGGAGCTGTTTTTT
TRBJ1-1 | NA | TRBV28 | few | CASESAGPNTEAFF | TGTGCCAGCGAGTCCGCAGGGCCGAACACTGAAGCTTTCTTT
TRBJ2-2 | NA | TRBV20-1 | few | CSARTGFNTGELFF | TGCAGTGCTAGAACCGGATTTAACACCGGGGAGCTGTTTTTT
TRBJ2-1 | TRBD2 | TRBV7-2 | NA | CASSRPGSGRGTSYNEQFF | TGTGCCAGCAGCCGTCCGGGTAGCGGGAGGGGAACGTCCTACAATGAGCAGTTCTTC
TRBJ1-1 | TRBD1 | TRBV7-2 | NA | CASSGRTGLNTEAFF | TGTGCCAGCAGCGGCAGGACAGGGCTGAACACTGAAGCTTTCTTT
TRBJ2-7 | NA | TRBV7-2 | few | CASSLPVPYEQYF | TGTGCCAGCAGCCTACCGGTGCCCTACGAGCAGTACTTC
TRBJ2-3 | NA | TRBV10-3 | NA | CAIRSLGPDTQYF | TGTGCCATCAGAAGTCTAGGTCCAGATACGCAGTATTTT
TRBJ1-3 | TRBD1 | TRBV7-8 | many | CASSLVPGGPESGNTIYF | TGTGCCAGCAGCTTAGTTCCAGGGGGCCCGGAAAGTGGAAACACCATATATTTT
TRBJ2-7 | TRBD2 | TRBV19 | once | CASTSASYEQYF | TGTGCTTCGACTAGCGCCTCCTACGAGCAGTACTTC
TRBJ2-3 | TRBD1 | TRBV7-8 | many | CASSSIGTVSTDTQYF | TGTGCCAGCAGCTCCATCGGGACAGTTAGCACAGATACGCAGTATTTT
TRBJ1-2 | NA | TRBV12-3/TRBV12-4 | NA | CASSPHGLYGYTF | TGTGCCAGCAGTCCCCACGGCCTCTATGGCTACACCTTC
TRBJ2-7 | NA | TRBV19 | NA | CASSIEAAGYEQYF | TGTGCCAGTAGTATAGAGGCGGCGGGCTACGAGCAGTACTTC
TRBJ2-7 | NA | TRBV5-1 | few | CASSSSTGPLLEQYF | TGCGCCAGCAGCTCAAGTACGGGACCCCTGTTGGAGCAGTACTTC
TRBJ1-2 | NA | TRBV12-3/TRBV12-4 | NA | CASRALAYGYTF | TGTGCCAGTCGGGCGCTAGCCTATGGCTACACCTTC
TRBJ2-5 | NA | TRBV5-1 | few | CASSSSTARLGETQYF | TGCGCCAGCAGCTCCTCGACAGCCCGATTAGGGGAGACCCAGTACTTC
TRBJ1-1 | NA | TRBV28 | NA | CASSFDGVNTEAFF | TGTGCCAGCAGTTTCGATGGGGTGAACACTGAAGCTTTCTTT
TRBJ1-5 | NA | TRBV7-9 | many | CASSSTPGMGNQPQHF | TGTGCCAGCAGCTCCACCCCAGGGATGGGCAATCAGCCCCAGCATTTT
TRBJ1-1 | TRBD1 | TRBV29-1 | NA | CSVSGQGMTAFF | TGCAGCGTCTCCGGACAGGGTATGACTGCTTTCTTT
TRBJ1-5 | TRBD1 | TRBV9 | few | CASSPTGQGSEQPQHF | TGTGCCAGCAGCCCCACCGGACAGGGGTCGGAACAGCCCCAGCATTTT
TRBJ1-2 | NA | TRBV28 | many | CASSLELLYGYTF | TGTGCCAGCAGTCTCGAACTATTATATGGCTACACCTTC